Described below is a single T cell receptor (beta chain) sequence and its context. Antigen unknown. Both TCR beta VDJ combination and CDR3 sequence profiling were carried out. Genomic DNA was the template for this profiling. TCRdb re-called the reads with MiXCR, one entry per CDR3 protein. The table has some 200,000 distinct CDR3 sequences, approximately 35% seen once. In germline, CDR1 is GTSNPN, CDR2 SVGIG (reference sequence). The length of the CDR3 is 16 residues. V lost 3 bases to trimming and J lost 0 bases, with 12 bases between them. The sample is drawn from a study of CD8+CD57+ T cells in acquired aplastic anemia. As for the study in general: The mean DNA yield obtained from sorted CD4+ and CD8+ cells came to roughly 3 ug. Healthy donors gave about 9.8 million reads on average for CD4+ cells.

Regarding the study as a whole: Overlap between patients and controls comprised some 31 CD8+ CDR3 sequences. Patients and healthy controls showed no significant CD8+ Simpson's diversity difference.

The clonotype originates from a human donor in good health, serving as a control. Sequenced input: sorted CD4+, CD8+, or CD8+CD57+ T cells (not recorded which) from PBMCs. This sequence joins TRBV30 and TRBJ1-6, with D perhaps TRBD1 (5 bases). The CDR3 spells CAWRFGGSSYNSPLHF. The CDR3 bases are TGTGCCTGGAGGTTCGGGGGTAGCTCCTATAATTCACCCCTCCACTTT.